This T cell receptor beta chain was identified in a study of T cell responses to AZD1222 COVID-19 vaccine. Whole-study findings and limits: AZD1222 recipients seropositive at baseline numbered only five or six. White British donors predominated, females outnumbered males, and clonal diversity was possibly underestimated.

Second-dose intervals near 4 or 12 weeks were combined. Only in-frame clones appear in the TCRdb table, and some are missing; sequencing was by immunoSEQ multiplex PCR. The repertoire holds fewer than 120,000 clones, with about 94% as singletons. With respect to this clone: Its antigen is unknown.

V was pared by 5 bases and J by 4 bases, with 11 bases between. This CDR3 spans 13 amino acids. Germline CDR1 and CDR2: MNHEY and SVGAGI. The TCR was taken from an adult who received the AZD1222 COVID-19 vaccine. V is TRBV6-5 and J is TRBJ1-2, with TRBD1 as a possible D gene (6 bases). The material sequenced was peripheral blood, taken 28 days after the second AZD1222 dose. The CDR3 DNA sequence: TGTGCCAGCAGTCCCGGACAGTTCTATGGCTACACCTTC. Residues: CASSPGQFYGYTF.